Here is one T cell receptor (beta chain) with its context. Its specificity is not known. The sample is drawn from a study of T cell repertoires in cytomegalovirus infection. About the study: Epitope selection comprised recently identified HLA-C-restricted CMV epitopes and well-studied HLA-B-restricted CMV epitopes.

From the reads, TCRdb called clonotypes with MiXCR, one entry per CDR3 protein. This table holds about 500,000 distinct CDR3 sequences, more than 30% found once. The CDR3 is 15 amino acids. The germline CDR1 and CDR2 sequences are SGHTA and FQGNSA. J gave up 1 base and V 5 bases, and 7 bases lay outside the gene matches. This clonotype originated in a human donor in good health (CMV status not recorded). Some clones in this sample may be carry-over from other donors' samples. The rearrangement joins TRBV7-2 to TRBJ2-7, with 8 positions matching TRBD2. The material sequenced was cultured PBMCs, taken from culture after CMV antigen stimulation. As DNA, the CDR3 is TGTGCCAGCAGCGACGAACTAGCGGCTTCCTACGAGCAGTACGTC. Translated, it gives CASSDELAASYEQYV.